Listed below are T cell receptor beta chains from one sample, sequenced in a study of blood T cells in healthy people across ages. One entry per CDR3 protein, called by TCRdb with MiXCR from the 5' RACE reads. The repertoire holds about 770,000 distinct CDR3 sequences, with about 42% as singletons. Sequenced input: blood. Receptors were obtained from a man in his 60s in good health. CDR3s include the opening cysteine and the closing phenylalanine or tryptophan. Clone size, where shown, is once, few, many, or a class for clones that have expanded.

CDR3 protein,J gene,clone size,V gene
CASSYSGTGLNSPLHF,TRBJ1-6,NA,TRBV6-5
CASSLTLVTDTQYF,TRBJ2-3,NA,TRBV12-3/TRBV12-4
CSARAQGPGNEQFF,TRBJ2-1,NA,TRBV20-1
CASSLLGGGYNSPLHF,TRBJ1-6,NA,TRBV27
CASSRRQGAEAFF,TRBJ1-1,NA,TRBV3-1
CASSPGRVGELFF,TRBJ2-2,NA,TRBV3-1
CASSRGPGATQDNYEQYF,TRBJ2-7,NA,TRBV18
CASSFLGTGASQETQYF,TRBJ2-5,NA,TRBV12-3/TRBV12-4
CASSFGVPQETQYF,TRBJ2-5,many,TRBV5-1
CAGRGQGVSNQPQHF,TRBJ1-5,NA,TRBV6-1
CASSLVTLAGGETQYF,TRBJ2-5,NA,TRBV5-1
CASRPGTSGGAAYNEQFF,TRBJ2-1,many,TRBV2
CSARDLGRGGLYHTDTQYF,TRBJ2-3,NA,TRBV20-1
CASSESRAGETQYF,TRBJ2-5,NA,TRBV25-1
CASSAGFPPRLEQYF,NA,NA,TRBV2
CSARGGELYEKLFF,TRBJ1-4,NA,TRBV20-1
CAWSVGGAQETQYF,TRBJ2-5,few,TRBV30
CSAVTGSGQYF,TRBJ2-3,NA,TRBV20-1
CAIQGGETQYF,TRBJ2-5,NA,TRBV10-3
CASSLSGNRYEQYF,TRBJ2-7,NA,TRBV13
CASSLERGPDTQYF,TRBJ2-3,NA,TRBV11-2
CASSSDWADTQYF,TRBJ2-3,many,TRBV7-3
CASSLTGGYYEQYF,TRBJ2-7,NA,TRBV12-3/TRBV12-4
CASSPYMGGTQYF,TRBJ2-5,NA,TRBV7-9